Listed below are T cell receptor beta chains from one sample, sequenced in a study of blood T cell repertoires in COVID-19. Repertoires were generated with immunoSEQ multiplex PCR, while TCRdb's copy carries only in-frame clones and drops some. The sample lists under 350,000 clones; approximately 91% were seen once. The sequencing sample was made of peripheral blood. The receptors come from a man aged 50 or older with acute or convalescent COVID-19. The CDR3 runs from the conserved cysteine through the conserved F or W. A D gene is named only where the DNA matches it firmly. A clone size is listed for some rows: how often the clone was seen (once, few, many), or a class if it is expanded.

CASSGPWTGLESDTQYF,TGTGCCAGCAGTGGACCCTGGACAGGGCTGGAATCAGATACGCAGTATTTT,TRBV6-1,TRBD1,TRBJ2-3,-
CASSLRWTYEQYF,TGTGCCAGCAGTTTGAGGTGGACCTACGAGCAGTACTTC,TRBV12-3/TRBV12-4,-,TRBJ2-7,-
CASSARDRVYGYTF,TGTGCCAGCAGCGCCCGGGACAGGGTCTATGGCTACACCTTC,TRBV3-1/TRBV3-2,TRBD1,TRBJ1-2,-
CASSPDRGHGYTF,TGTGCCAGCTCACCTGACAGGGGACATGGCTACACCTTC,TRBV18,TRBD1,TRBJ1-2,-
CASSPAGTGGTDTQYF,TGTGCCAGCTCACCAGCCGGGACAGGGGGCACAGATACGCAGTATTTT,TRBV18,TRBD1,TRBJ2-3,-
CASSLGTATSYEQYF,TGTGCCAGCAGCCTCGGGACAGCTACCTCCTACGAGCAGTACTTC,TRBV7-9,TRBD1,TRBJ2-7,-
CASSPQGQGDGYTF,TGTGCCAGCAGCCCCCAAGGACAGGGGGATGGCTACACCTTC,TRBV9,TRBD1,TRBJ1-2,-
CATLPGELFF,TGTGCCACCCTCCCCGGGGAGCTGTTTTTT,TRBV7-9,-,TRBJ2-2,-
CASSQVEALRGSPLHF,TGTGCCAGCAGCCAAGTTGAGGCCCTACGCGGCTCACCCCTCCACTTT,TRBV3-1/TRBV3-2,-,TRBJ1-6,-
CASSRQGREQYF,TGTGCCAGCAGCAGACAGGGGCGCGAGCAGTACTTC,TRBV5-8,TRBD1,TRBJ2-7,-
CATSDWRGSGEQFF,TGTGCCACCAGTGATTGGCGGGGGTCGGGGGAGCAGTTCTTC,TRBV24-1,TRBD2,TRBJ2-1,-
CASSVQGKPIDYGYTF,TGTGCCAGCAGTGTGCAGGGGAAACCCATAGACTATGGCTACACCTTC,TRBV2,-,TRBJ1-2,-
CASSLQGNSNQPQHF,TGTGCCAGCAGTCTTCAGGGTAATAGCAATCAGCCCCAGCATTTT,TRBV2,-,TRBJ1-5,-
CASSLAAQGNTEAFF,TGTGCCAGCAGTTTAGCGGCGCAGGGGAACACTGAAGCTTTCTTT,TRBV27,-,TRBJ1-1,-
CASSQTGVSSEAFF,TGTGCCAGCAGCCAGACAGGGGTTTCATCTGAAGCTTTCTTT,TRBV5-6,TRBD1,TRBJ1-1,-
CATSRDIAQETQYF,TGTGCCACCAGCAGAGATATTGCGCAAGAGACCCAGTACTTC,TRBV15,-,TRBJ2-5,-
CASRTAGYGYTF,TGTGCCAGTCGGACAGCCGGCTACGGCTACACCTTC,TRBV6-5,-,TRBJ1-2,-
CASSIVFEAAEAFF,TGTGCCAGTAGTATAGTGTTCGAAGCCGCTGAAGCTTTCTTT,TRBV19,-,TRBJ1-1,-
CASSSQGPVTNEKLFF,TGTGCCAGTAGTAGCCAGGGGCCGGTTACTAATGAAAAACTGTTTTTT,TRBV19,-,TRBJ1-4,-
CASSVGGSTGELFF,TGTGCCAGCAGCGTGGGCGGGAGCACCGGGGAGCTGTTTTTT,TRBV9,TRBD2,TRBJ2-2,-
CASSDGGNRITDTQYF,TGTGCCAGCAGCGACGGGGGGAACAGAATCACAGATACGCAGTATTTT,TRBV11-2,TRBD2,TRBJ2-3,-
CASRETGPGAGELFF,TGTGCCAGCAGGGAGACAGGCCCTGGAGCCGGGGAGCTGTTTTTT,TRBV6-5,-,TRBJ2-2,-
CASSPVAGGSNQPQHF,TGTGCCAGCAGTCCCGTGGCAGGGGGAAGCAATCAGCCCCAGCATTTT,TRBV27,TRBD1,TRBJ1-5,many
CASSPGRATEAFF,TGTGCCAGCAGCCCAGGCAGGGCCACTGAAGCTTTCTTT,TRBV9,-,TRBJ1-1,-
CSVGGAGGYYNEQFF,TGCAGCGTAGGCGGGGCAGGGGGCTACTACAATGAGCAGTTCTTC,TRBV29-1,TRBD1,TRBJ2-1,-
CASSVVPGGAWGYTF,TGTGCCAGCAGCGTAGTCCCTGGGGGGGCTTGGGGCTACACCTTC,TRBV9,-,TRBJ1-2,many
CASSVTGGSSDTQYF,TGTGCCAGCAGCGTAACAGGGGGGAGTTCGGATACGCAGTATTTT,TRBV9,TRBD1,TRBJ2-3,-
CASSLGQGYSPLHF,TGTGCCAGTAGTCTCGGACAGGGTTACTCACCCCTCCACTTT,TRBV19,TRBD1,TRBJ1-6,-
CASSPQGSGANVLTF,TGTGCCAGCAGCCCACAGGGTTCTGGGGCCAACGTCCTGACTTTC,TRBV7-9,-,TRBJ2-6,once
CASSEVAGSGPQHF,TGTGCCAGCAGTGAAGTTGCCGGGTCTGGGCCCCAGCATTTT,TRBV6-1,-,TRBJ1-5,-
CASSPFGQDLYGYTF,TGTGCCAGCTCACCTTTCGGACAGGATCTCTATGGCTACACCTTC,TRBV18,TRBD1,TRBJ1-2,-
CASSQAGVDQPQHF,TGTGCCAGCAGCCAAGCAGGGGTGGACCAGCCCCAGCATTTT,TRBV3-1/TRBV3-2,-,TRBJ1-5,-
CASSPTRLAQAGELFF,TGTGCCAGCAGCCCCACCCGACTAGCGCAAGCCGGGGAGCTGTTTTTT,TRBV11-2,TRBD2,TRBJ2-2,-
CASSLEGSGGSAFF,TGCGCCAGCAGCTTGGAGGGCTCAGGGGGCAGTGCTTTCTTT,TRBV5-1,TRBD1,TRBJ1-1,-
CASSPRPGDLLGYGYTF,TGTGCCAGCAGTCCACGGCCAGGGGACCTGCTGGGCTATGGCTACACCTTC,TRBV27,-,TRBJ1-2,-
CASSPDSGNQPQHF,TGTGCCAGCAGCCCCGACAGTGGCAATCAGCCCCAGCATTTT,TRBV3-1/TRBV3-2,-,TRBJ1-5,-
CASWSGGAVDEQFF,TGCGCCAGCTGGAGCGGGGGGGCCGTTGATGAGCAGTTCTTC,TRBV10-1,TRBD2,TRBJ2-1,-
CASSPRGSGANVLTF,TGTGCCAGCAGCCCCAGGGGATCTGGGGCCAACGTCCTGACTTTC,TRBV3-1/TRBV3-2,-,TRBJ2-6,-
CASTTGLLLNTGELFF,TGTGCCAGTACCACGGGACTCTTGTTGAACACCGGGGAGCTGTTTTTT,TRBV19,-,TRBJ2-2,-
CASSPRGETQYF,TGTGCCAGCTCACCGAGGGGGGAGACCCAGTACTTC,TRBV18,-,TRBJ2-5,-
CASSPRQGAYYGYTF,TGTGCCAGCAGCCCCCGACAGGGGGCTTACTATGGCTACACCTTC,TRBV11-2,TRBD1,TRBJ1-2,-
CASSPTGIGYGYTF,TGTGCCAGCAGCCCTACAGGGATCGGCTATGGCTACACCTTC,TRBV6-4,-,TRBJ1-2,-
CATSRDWSGRNEKLFF,TGTGCCACCAGCAGAGATTGGTCAGGGCGGAATGAAAAACTGTTTTTT,TRBV15,-,TRBJ1-4,once
CASSLAMRAEAFF,TGCGCCAGCAGCTTGGCCATGAGGGCGGAAGCTTTCTTT,TRBV5-1,-,TRBJ1-1,once
CAISPGDTEAFF,TGTGCCATCAGCCCAGGGGACACTGAAGCTTTCTTT,TRBV10-3,-,TRBJ1-1,-
CASTDRDYQPQHF,TGTGCCAGCACAGACAGAGATTATCAGCCCCAGCATTTT,TRBV12-3/TRBV12-4,-,TRBJ1-5,-
CASSSGTDLNSPLHF,TGTGCCAGCAGTTCCGGGACTGACCTAAATTCACCCCTCCACTTT,TRBV2,-,TRBJ1-6,-
CASSEAIGIPGIHGYTF,TGTGCCAGCAGTGAAGCAATCGGCATCCCAGGAATCCATGGCTACACCTTC,TRBV2,-,TRBJ1-2,-
CASSLGFGGNEQFF,TGCGCCAGCAGCTTGGGTTTCGGGGGGAATGAGCAGTTCTTC,TRBV5-1,TRBD2,TRBJ2-1,-
CASQPRDRGFVLNGYTF,TGTGCCAGCCAACCCCGGGACAGGGGATTCGTTTTGAATGGCTACACCTTC,TRBV19,TRBD1,TRBJ1-2,-
CASSFPDSDYGYTF,TGTGCCAGCAGCTTCCCGGACAGTGACTATGGCTACACCTTC,TRBV5-6,-,TRBJ1-2,-
CASSPYVGSSPLHF,TGTGCCAGCAGCCCATACGTTGGCAGTTCACCCCTCCACTTT,TRBV7-3,-,TRBJ1-6,-
CARARDTHYEQYF,TGCGCCAGGGCCCGGGACACTCATTACGAGCAGTACTTC,TRBV10-1,-,TRBJ2-7,-